A single T cell receptor beta chain is shown here with its context. Its specificity is not known. This entry is derived from a study of Ad26.COV2.S vaccination and SARS-CoV-2 variants. Study results and caveats: The breadth of spike-specific CD8+ and CD4+ T cell responses after vaccination was reportedly substantial.

Described treatment: approximately 18 received Ad26.COV2.S at low or high dose, single or two shots; about 5 received placebo; per-sample allocation not given. Samples analyzed were those drawn on day 63 after the first vaccine or placebo injection. The CDR3 extends over 17 amino acids. The germline CDR1 and CDR2 sequences are SQVTM and ANQGSEA. V was clipped by 1 base and J by 1 base; unmatched bases: 3. Sequenced by immunoSEQ multiplex PCR; TCRdb stores in-frame clones only, minus some. Counted here are some 340,000 clones, around 81% occurring once; the ten biggest clones make up 2.1%. V usage is TRBV29-1 and J usage is TRBJ2-1, with TRBD2 matching over 14 bases. This specimen consisted of peripheral blood, obtained in a trial of Ad26.COV2.S vaccine versus placebo. This TCR was sampled from a person between 18 and 65 years old who received the Ad26.COV2.S COVID-19 vaccine or a placebo. CDR3 nucleotides: TGCAGCGTTGAAGGACTAGCGGGGGGGAGGTCCTACAATGAGCAGTTCTTC. Protein sequence: CSVEGLAGGRSYNEQFF.